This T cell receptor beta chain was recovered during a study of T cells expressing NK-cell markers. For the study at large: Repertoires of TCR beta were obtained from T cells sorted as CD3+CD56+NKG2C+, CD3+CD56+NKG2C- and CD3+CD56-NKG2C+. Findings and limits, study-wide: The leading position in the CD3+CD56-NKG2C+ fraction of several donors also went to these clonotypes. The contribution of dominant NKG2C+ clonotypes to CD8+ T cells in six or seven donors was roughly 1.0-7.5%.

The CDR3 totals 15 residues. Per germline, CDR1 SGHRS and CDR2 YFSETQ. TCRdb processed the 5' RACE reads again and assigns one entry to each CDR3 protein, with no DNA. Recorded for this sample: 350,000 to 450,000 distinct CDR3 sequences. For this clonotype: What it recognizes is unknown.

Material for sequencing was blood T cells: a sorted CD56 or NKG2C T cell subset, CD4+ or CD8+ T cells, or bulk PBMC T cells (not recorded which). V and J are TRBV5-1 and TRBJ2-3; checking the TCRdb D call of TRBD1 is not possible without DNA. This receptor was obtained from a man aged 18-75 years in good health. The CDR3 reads CASSLVVGTTDTQYF. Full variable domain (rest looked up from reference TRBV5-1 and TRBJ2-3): KAGVTQTPRYLIKTRGQQVTLSCSPISGHRSVSWYQQTPGQGLQFLFEYFSETQRNKGNFPGRFSGRQFSNSRSEMNVSTLELGDSALYLCASSLVVGTTDTQYFGPGTRLTVL.